A selection of T cell receptor beta chains follows, all from one sample in a study of beta chain features in type 1 diabetes. Method: immunoSEQ multiplex PCR; TCRdb's copy keeps in-frame clones and lacks some. This sample yields 600,000 to 700,000 clones, of which roughly 13% are seen a single time; less than 0.025% belongs to the top ten. Sequencing used naive CD4+ T cells from blood. All receptors come from a man aged 18 to 30 with type 1 diabetes. Both conserved end residues are part of each CDR3. A D gene is named only where the DNA matches it firmly. Size is stated for part of the rows, as once, few or many counts, or as a class when the clone is expanded.

TRBJ1-2,TRBV19,TRBD1,few,TGTGCGATCGACAGGGGGCTTCGTGGCTACACCTTC,CAIDRGLRGYTF
TRBJ2-1,TRBV4-1,TRBD2,-,TGCGCCAGCAGCCCCTTAGGAAGCGGGGTCGATGAGCAGTTCTTC,CASSPLGSGVDEQFF
TRBJ2-2,TRBV25-1,-,-,TGTGCCAGCAGTGCTAGCGCTACCGGGGAGCTGTTTTTT,CASSASATGELFF
TRBJ2-1,TRBV9,TRBD2,-,TGTGCCAGCAGCGTAGGAAGCGGGGGGAGCAATGAGCAGTTCTTC,CASSVGSGGSNEQFF
TRBJ1-1,TRBV18,-,few,TGTGCCAGCTCACCGACAATTACGATACTTGAAGCTTTCTTT,CASSPTITILEAFF
TRBJ1-1,TRBV6-5,TRBD1,few,TGTGCCAGCAGTCAAAGACAGGGGGCTTACACTGAAGCTTTCTTT,CASSQRQGAYTEAFF
TRBJ2-6,TRBV28,-,-,TGTGCCAGCAATCCTGACAGGTCTGGGGCCAACGTCCTGACTTTC,CASNPDRSGANVLTF
TRBJ2-7,TRBV19,TRBD1,-,TGTGCCAGTAGGCCGTCAGGGGGCTTGAGAGAGCAGTACTTC,CASRPSGGLREQYF
TRBJ1-1,TRBV2,-,-,TGTGCCAGCAGTGAACCCCCTACCCACGCTTTCTTT,CASSEPPTHAFF
TRBJ1-4,TRBV11-3,-,-,TGTGCCAGCAGCTTAGCAGGAACTAATGAAAAACTGTTTTTT,CASSLAGTNEKLFF
TRBJ2-3,TRBV7-2,TRBD1,few,TGTGCCAGCACCTTGTCACGGGGGACAGGAGATACGCAGTATTTT,CASTLSRGTGDTQYF
TRBJ2-7,TRBV28,TRBD1,few,TGTGCCAGCAGTGGAAAACCGGGACAGGGTGGATTGAGAAGCTCCTACGAGCAGTACTTC,CASSGKPGQGGLRSSYEQYF
TRBJ2-3,TRBV10-3,TRBD1,-,TGTGCCATCAGTGAGGAGGACAGGAGCCCCCAAGGTACGCAGTATTTT,CAISEEDRSPQGTQYF
TRBJ2-5,TRBV4-1,TRBD1,-,TGCGCCAGCAGCCAACCCCGGGACAGGGAGGGAAAGACCCAGTACTTC,CASSQPRDREGKTQYF
TRBJ2-7,TRBV30,-,-,TGTGCCTGGATTAAGGACGGGACCTACGAGCAGTACTTC,CAWIKDGTYEQYF
TRBJ2-1,TRBV5-1,-,few,TGCGCCAGCAGCTTGGCAAGTAACTCCTACAATGAGCAGTTCTTC,CASSLASNSYNEQFF
TRBJ1-1,TRBV7-3,-,-,TGTGCCAGCAGCTTGAGTCGAGGGACTGAAGCTTTCTTT,CASSLSRGTEAFF
TRBJ2-3,TRBV19,TRBD1,few,TGTGCCAGTAGTGACAGGGGCCTTGGCACAGATACGCAGTATTTT,CASSDRGLGTDTQYF
TRBJ2-1,TRBV19,-,few,TGTGCCAGTACCCTCTACAATGAGCAGTTCTTC,CASTLYNEQFF
TRBJ1-2,TRBV4-1,-,few,TGCGCCAGCAGCCAAGAGGCAACGGTTAACTATGGCTACACCTTC,CASSQEATVNYGYTF
TRBJ2-7,TRBV30,-,few,TGTGCCTGGGGGGTGGCTGCAATCTCCTACGAGCAGTACTTC,CAWGVAAISYEQYF
TRBJ1-1,TRBV29-1,-,few,TGCACCACGTCCGGGGCAGCTAACACTGAAGCTTTCTTT,CTTSGAANTEAFF
TRBJ2-3,TRBV9,-,-,TGTGCCAGCAGCGTAGGGGCTAGCGATATCGATACGCAGTATTTT,CASSVGASDIDTQYF
TRBJ1-5,TRBV4-2,-,-,TGTGCCAGCAGCCAAGATGTCAGCAATCAGCCCCAGCATTTT,CASSQDVSNQPQHF
TRBJ2-3,TRBV11-2,TRBD2,-,TGTGCCAGCAGGGTAGGACTAGCGGGCACAGATACGCAGTATTTT,CASRVGLAGTDTQYF
TRBJ2-7,TRBV11-2,TRBD1,few,TGTGCCAGCAGCTCCGGGACAGGGCAGTACTTC,CASSSGTGQYF
TRBJ2-5,TRBV5-1,-,few,TGCGCCAGCAGCTTGCTTGCCGGGCAAGAGACCCAGTACTTC,CASSLLAGQETQYF
TRBJ2-1,TRBV10-3,TRBD1,few,TGTGCCATCAGTCCCCTTGCGGGACAGGCATACGAAGACAATGAGCAGTTCTTC,CAISPLAGQAYEDNEQFF
TRBJ1-1,TRBV30,TRBD1,few,TGTGCCTGGAGGTCAGGACAGGGAAGGACTGAAGCTTTCTTT,CAWRSGQGRTEAFF
TRBJ1-6,TRBV10-2,TRBD1,-,TGCGCCAGCAGCAGGACAGGGAAGGATTCACCCCTCCACTTT,CASSRTGKDSPLHF
TRBJ2-3,TRBV5-4,-,-,TGTGCCAGCAGCCAACCACCTAGCACAGATACGCAGTATTTT,CASSQPPSTDTQYF
TRBJ1-2,TRBV5-6,-,-,TGTGCCAGCAGCTTGGACAGGGCGCGCGATGGCTACACCTTC,CASSLDRARDGYTF
TRBJ2-5,TRBV18,-,few,TGTGCCAGCTCACCCACGGCCTCACAAGAGACCCAGTACTTC,CASSPTASQETQYF
TRBJ2-1,TRBV18,-,-,TGTGCCAGCTCACCGTGGACAGGAGGGACCTCCTACAATGAGCAGTTCTTC,CASSPWTGGTSYNEQFF
TRBJ1-1,TRBV16,TRBD1,few,TGTGCCAGCAGCCAATCTTGGGCAGGGGGATTCACTGAAGCTTTCTTT,CASSQSWAGGFTEAFF
TRBJ1-3,TRBV30,-,-,TGTGCCTGGAGTGTAGGGCTAGTCTCTGGAAACACCATATATTTT,CAWSVGLVSGNTIYF
TRBJ2-2,TRBV7-3,-,-,TGTGCCAGCAGCTTATCTACAGGGTTGGCCGGGGAGCTGTTTTTT,CASSLSTGLAGELFF
TRBJ2-3,TRBV27,-,-,TGTGCCAGCAGTTTATCTCGGGATACGCAGTATTTT,CASSLSRDTQYF
TRBJ2-7,TRBV18,TRBD1,few,TGTGCCAGCTCACAACCAGGGACAGATTACGAGCAGTACTTC,CASSQPGTDYEQYF
TRBJ1-1,TRBV19,-,-,TGTGCCAGTTCACCGGGACGGGTGGGGACTGAAGCTTTCTTT,CASSPGRVGTEAFF
TRBJ2-1,TRBV5-1,-,few,TGCGCCAGCAGCTTGGCCCCGGGGCTAGCTGGAAATGAGCAGTTCTTC,CASSLAPGLAGNEQFF
TRBJ1-5,TRBV2,-,-,TGTGCCAGCAGAAGTCGGGGGGGCCTAAAGCAGCCCCAGCATTTT,CASRSRGGLKQPQHF
TRBJ1-1,TRBV30,-,few,TGTGCCTGGAGTGGGACTACTGAAGCTTTCTTT,CAWSGTTEAFF
TRBJ1-4,TRBV4-1,-,-,TGCGCCAGCAGCCAAGATGGACAGTCGGGCGGAAATGAAAAACTGTTTTTT,CASSQDGQSGGNEKLFF
TRBJ1-5,TRBV6-7,TRBD1,few,TGTGCCAGCAGTTACCGGTTTAACCGGGACAGCCAGCATTTT,CASSYRFNRDSQHF